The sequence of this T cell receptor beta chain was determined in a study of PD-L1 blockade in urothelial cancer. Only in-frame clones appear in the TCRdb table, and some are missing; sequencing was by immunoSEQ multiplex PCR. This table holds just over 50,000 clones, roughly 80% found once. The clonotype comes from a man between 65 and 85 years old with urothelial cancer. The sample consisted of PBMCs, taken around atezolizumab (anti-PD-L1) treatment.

The DNA for the CDR3 is TGTGCCAGCAGTTTAAGGACAGGGCCAGCTAACTATGGCTACACCTTC. This sequence encodes CASSLRTGPANYGYTF. The chain carries TRBV27 and TRBJ1-2, with 8 positions matching TRBD1. The length of the CDR3 is 16 residues. The germline CDR1 and CDR2 sequences are MNHEY and SMNVEV (reference sequence). V was clipped by 2 bases and J by 0 bases; unmatched bases: 5.